Sequencing of this T cell receptor beta chain was carried out in a study of shared clonotypes between healthy human individuals. The overall study: Each donor's CD8 memory used one plate, CD8 naive two, each CD4 subset three.

V was pared by 2 bases and J by 3 bases, with 11 bases between. Germline V gene sequence: CDR1 SQVTM, CDR2 ANQGSEA. The CDR3 contains 13 residues. Terminally differentiated effector memory CD45RA+ cells were left out of the naive CD8 fraction, which was CD45RO-negative and positively selected for CCR7. Every contributor of samples was a Caucasian grown-up residing in Nashville, Tennessee. Profiled with immunoSEQ multiplex PCR; TCRdb holds only in-frame clones, not every one. The data contain around 560,000 clones, 90% to 95% of them singletons. The receptor's source is a woman in her thirties in good health. Source material: naive CD8+ T cells sorted from blood. The chain recombines TRBV29-1 with TRBJ2-7; D might be TRBD2 (6 bases). The CDR3 DNA sequence: TGCAGCGTTGAAACGGAGGGAATCTACGAGCAGTACTTC. Encoded protein: CSVETEGIYEQYF.